One sample yielded the 6 T cell receptor beta chains listed below, sequenced in a study of metastatic and nonmetastatic thyroid tumors. TCRdb re-called the PCR reads through MiXCR. Of tens of thousands of clones in the sample, 10% to 15% were seen once. Prior to thyroid surgery, none of the patients had received any treatment. Specimen: blood. The receptors were sampled from a female donor with papillary thyroid cancer or a benign thyroid nodule (not recorded which). Some clones in this sample may be carry-over from other donors' samples.

This clone was seen repeatedly, ten times or more. V and J are TRBV3-1 and TRBJ2-1; 14 nucleotides align to TRBD2. V was clipped by 4 bases and J by 6 bases; unmatched bases: 2. Germline V gene sequence: CDR1 LGHDT, CDR2 YNNKEL (reference sequence). The CDR3 has 15 residues. CDR3 nucleotides: TGTGCCAGCAGCCGTGGGACTAGCGGGGGCAATGAGCAGTTCTTC. It translates to CASSRGTSGGNEQFF.

This clone is medium-sized within its sample. This chain uses TRBV5-1 with TRBJ1-2; no reliable D call. The V end lost 0 bases, the J end lost 6 bases, and 6 bases lay between the germline ends. Germline CDR1 and CDR2: SGHRS and YFSETQ. The CDR3 extends over 12 amino acids. The CDR3, as DNA: TGCGCCAGCAGCTTGGAAGGGAATGGCTACACCTTC. This gives the protein CASSLEGNGYTF.

There are many counts of this clone. The J gene is TRBJ1-2, the V gene TRBV6-5; perhaps TRBD1 as D (6 bases). Germline V gene lookup returns CDR1 MNHEY and CDR2 SVGAGI. This CDR3 has 16 residues. Trimming stripped 2 bases from V and 1 base from J, with 14 bases between. The CDR3 DNA is TGTGCCAGCAGTTACCGGGGGGCAGGGATTAACTATGGCTACACCTTC. Its protein product is CASSYRGAGINYGYTF.

V is TRBV20-1 and J is TRBJ2-1; the match to TRBD2 covers 10 bases. CDR3 length equals 15 residues. Germline V CDR1 and CDR2: DFQATT, SNEGSKA (reference sequence). The junction had 6 bases not matched to a gene; V was cut back by 3 bases and J by 4 bases. The CDR3 is CSASTSGAKYNEQFF. The CDR3 DNA follows: TGCAGTGCTAGTACTAGCGGGGCCAAATACAATGAGCAGTTCTTC.

The chain recombines TRBV20-1 with TRBJ2-3; D is undetermined. This CDR3 comprises 12 residues. Germline V CDR1 and CDR2: DFQATT, SNEGSKA (reference sequence). Deletions cut 3 bases from V and 2 bases from J, with 6 bases between. For the CDR3, the DNA is TGCAGTGCTAGCGGGTTCACAGATACGCAGTATTTT. Amino acids: CSASGFTDTQYF.

This clone was seen many times. This chain links TRBV3-1 with TRBJ1-2, with 10 bases fitting TRBD1. The germline CDR1 and CDR2 sequences are LGHDT and YNNKEL (reference sequence). Unmatched junction bases numbered 11, after V lost 5 bases and J lost 8 bases. The CDR3 loop spans 15 amino acids. The CDR3 DNA reads TGTGCCAGCAGCAAAGGAGGGACAGGGGATAACGGCTACACCTTC. It is translated as CASSKGGTGDNGYTF. Complete variable domain (other parts from reference TRBV3-1 and TRBJ1-2): DTAVSQTPKYLVTQMGNDKSIKCEQNLGHDTMYWYKQDSKKFLKIMFSYNNKELIINETVPNRFSPKSPDKAHLNLHINSLELGDSAVYFCASSKGGTGDNGYTFGSGTRLTVV.